The clone carrying this TCR beta chain was counted between two and nine times. Its antigen is not identified. This entry is derived from a study of early T cells in non-severe SARS-CoV-2 infection. Study-wide points: Anti-spike CD8 responses were favored by VDJdb matching, which missed private and CD4 specificities.

MiXCR, run by TCRdb on the 5' RACE reads, gives a single entry per CDR3 protein. The table includes tens of thousands of distinct CDR3 sequences, over 4.5% detected once. The length of the CDR3 is 16 residues. Germline V gene data show CDR1 as KGHDR and CDR2 as SFDVKD. Unmatched junction bases numbered 7, after V lost 2 bases and J lost 5 bases. The sequence was collected from an adult who was a healthcare worker with PCR-confirmed SARS-CoV-2 infection or an uninfected control (not recorded which). The rearrangement links TRBV24-1 to TRBJ2-4; 8 positions match TRBD1. The sample consisted of whole blood. CDR3 bases: TGTGCCACCAGTGATTCGGGCAGGGGGCAGGAAAACATTCAGTACTTC. It encodes CATSDSGRGQENIQYF.